A selection of T cell receptor beta chains follows, all from one sample in a study of blood T cell repertoires in COVID-19. Measured with immunoSEQ multiplex PCR; TCRdb has only the in-frame clones, and not every one. The top ten clones hold roughly 8.6% of a sample with 180,000 or so clones, about three quarters of them seen once. Sequenced sample: peripheral blood. These receptors all stem from a woman in her fifties or sixties with active or convalescent COVID-19. Both conserved end residues are part of each CDR3. The order of the fields is V gene, J gene, clone size, D gene, CDR3 DNA, CDR3 protein. D genes are given only for firm matches. Size is omitted from some rows. Given values are once, few, many or a class for expanded clones.

V gene: TRBV2; J gene: TRBJ2-7; clone size: -; D gene: -; CDR3 DNA: TGTGCCAGCAGTATTGGCGGCTACGAGCAGTACTTC; CDR3 protein: CASSIGGYEQYF
V gene: TRBV7-9; J gene: TRBJ2-7; clone size: -; D gene: TRBD1; CDR3 DNA: TGTGCCAGCAGCCTCAGGGGGCCGACCTACGAGCAGTACTTC; CDR3 protein: CASSLRGPTYEQYF
V gene: TRBV10-3; J gene: TRBJ1-2; clone size: -; D gene: TRBD1; CDR3 DNA: TGTGCCATCAGTGAGAGGGACAGCTATGGCTACACCTTC; CDR3 protein: CAISERDSYGYTF
V gene: TRBV10-3; J gene: TRBJ2-1; clone size: -; D gene: TRBD2; CDR3 DNA: TGTGCCATCACTCCAGGACTAGCGGACAATGAGCAGTTCTTC; CDR3 protein: CAITPGLADNEQFF
V gene: TRBV24-1; J gene: TRBJ2-7; clone size: -; D gene: -; CDR3 DNA: TGTGCCATCGGTTCCGGAGGCCCTGGGGAGCAGTACTTC; CDR3 protein: CAIGSGGPGEQYF
V gene: TRBV7-9; J gene: TRBJ1-2; clone size: few; D gene: -; CDR3 DNA: TGTGCCAGCAGCCTTGGGGGGTTCGCCTATGGCTACACCTTC; CDR3 protein: CASSLGGFAYGYTF
V gene: TRBV5-1; J gene: TRBJ1-5; clone size: -; D gene: TRBD1; CDR3 DNA: TGCGCCAGCAGCCCTCAGGGGGCGGAGGATCAGCCCCAGCATTTT; CDR3 protein: CASSPQGAEDQPQHF
V gene: TRBV21-1; J gene: TRBJ1-4; clone size: -; D gene: -; CDR3 DNA: TGTGCCAGCAGCTCGAAGGGGGGGACTAATGAAAAACTGTTTTTT; CDR3 protein: CASSSKGGTNEKLFF
V gene: TRBV27; J gene: TRBJ2-7; clone size: -; D gene: -; CDR3 DNA: TGTGCCAGCAGTTTTGACAGGAGCTCCTACGAGCAGTACTTC; CDR3 protein: CASSFDRSSYEQYF
V gene: TRBV28; J gene: TRBJ1-1; clone size: few; D gene: -; CDR3 DNA: TGTGCCAGCAAACAAGGACAGATGAACACTGAAGCTTTCTTT; CDR3 protein: CASKQGQMNTEAFF
V gene: TRBV4-1; J gene: TRBJ1-1; clone size: -; D gene: TRBD1; CDR3 DNA: TGCGCCAGCAGCCAAGATGCGCGGGGCAGGGGGAAAGCTTTCTTT; CDR3 protein: CASSQDARGRGKAFF
V gene: TRBV19; J gene: TRBJ2-2; clone size: -; D gene: -; CDR3 DNA: TGTGCCAGTAGGGACAGCACCTCGAACACCGGGGAGCTGTTTTTT; CDR3 protein: CASRDSTSNTGELFF
V gene: TRBV6-5; J gene: TRBJ1-2; clone size: -; D gene: -; CDR3 DNA: TGTGCCAGCAGCCGGACAGCTGGTGATGGCTACACCTTC; CDR3 protein: CASSRTAGDGYTF
V gene: TRBV19; J gene: TRBJ2-3; clone size: -; D gene: TRBD2; CDR3 DNA: TGTGCCAGTAGTATAATTCGGGCGGGAGCCACAGATACGCAGTATTTT; CDR3 protein: CASSIIRAGATDTQYF
V gene: TRBV20-1; J gene: TRBJ1-2; clone size: -; D gene: -; CDR3 DNA: TGCAGTTCGGCCGACAGAAATGGCTACACCTTC; CDR3 protein: CSSADRNGYTF
V gene: TRBV9; J gene: TRBJ2-5; clone size: -; D gene: TRBD2; CDR3 DNA: TGTGCCAGCAGCCCCTATCCCGGCGGGGGGGAGACCCAGTACTTC; CDR3 protein: CASSPYPGGGETQYF
V gene: TRBV15; J gene: TRBJ2-5; clone size: -; D gene: -; CDR3 DNA: TGTGCCACCAGCAGAGGGGGGCTCCAAGAGACCCAGTACTTC; CDR3 protein: CATSRGGLQETQYF
V gene: TRBV19; J gene: TRBJ1-5; clone size: few; D gene: -; CDR3 DNA: TGTGCCAGCGGTAGATCGGGGGAGAGCAATCAGCCCCAGCATTTT; CDR3 protein: CASGRSGESNQPQHF